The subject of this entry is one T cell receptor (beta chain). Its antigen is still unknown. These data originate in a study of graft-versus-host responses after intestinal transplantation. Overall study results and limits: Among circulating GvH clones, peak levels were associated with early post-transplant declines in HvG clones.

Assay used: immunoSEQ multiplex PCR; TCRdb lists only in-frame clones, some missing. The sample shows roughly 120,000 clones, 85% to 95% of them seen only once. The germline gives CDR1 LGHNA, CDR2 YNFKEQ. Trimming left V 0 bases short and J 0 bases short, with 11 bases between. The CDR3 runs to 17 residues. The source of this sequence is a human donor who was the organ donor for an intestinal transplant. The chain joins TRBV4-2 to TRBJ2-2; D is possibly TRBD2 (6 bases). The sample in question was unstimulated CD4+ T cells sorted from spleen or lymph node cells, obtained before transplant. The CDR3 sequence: CASSQERGLANTGELFF. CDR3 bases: TGTGCCAGCAGCCAAGAAAGGGGACTCGCGAACACCGGGGAGCTGTTTTTT.